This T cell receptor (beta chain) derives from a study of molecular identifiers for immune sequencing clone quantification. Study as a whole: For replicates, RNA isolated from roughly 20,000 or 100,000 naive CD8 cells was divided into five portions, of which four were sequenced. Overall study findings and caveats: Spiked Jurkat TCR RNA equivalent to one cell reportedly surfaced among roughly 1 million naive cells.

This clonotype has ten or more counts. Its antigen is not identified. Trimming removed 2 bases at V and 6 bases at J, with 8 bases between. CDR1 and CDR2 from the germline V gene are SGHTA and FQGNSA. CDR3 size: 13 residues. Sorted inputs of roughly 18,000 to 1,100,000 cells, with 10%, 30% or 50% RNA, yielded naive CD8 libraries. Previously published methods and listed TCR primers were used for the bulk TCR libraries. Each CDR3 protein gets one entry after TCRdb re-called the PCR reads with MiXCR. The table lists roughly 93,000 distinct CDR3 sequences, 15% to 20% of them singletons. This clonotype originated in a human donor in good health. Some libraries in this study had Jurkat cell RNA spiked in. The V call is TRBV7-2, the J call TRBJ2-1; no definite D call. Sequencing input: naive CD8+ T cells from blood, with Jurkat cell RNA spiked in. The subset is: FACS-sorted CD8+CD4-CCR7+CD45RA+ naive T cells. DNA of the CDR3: TGTGCCAGCAGCTTACTCTCCAGCAATGAGCAGTTCTTC. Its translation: CASSLLSSNEQFF.